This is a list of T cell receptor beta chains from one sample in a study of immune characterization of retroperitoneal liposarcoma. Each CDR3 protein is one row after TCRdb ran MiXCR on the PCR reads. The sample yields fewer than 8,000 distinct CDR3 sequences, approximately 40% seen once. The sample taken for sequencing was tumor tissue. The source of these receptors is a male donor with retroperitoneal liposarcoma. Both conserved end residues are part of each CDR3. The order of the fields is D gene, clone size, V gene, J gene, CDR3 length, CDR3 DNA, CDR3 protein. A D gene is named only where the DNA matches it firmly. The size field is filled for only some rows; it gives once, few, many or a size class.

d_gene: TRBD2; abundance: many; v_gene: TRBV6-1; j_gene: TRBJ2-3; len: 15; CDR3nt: TGTGCCAGCAGTGAGACTAGCGGGGGGCCAGATACGCAGTATTTT; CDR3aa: CASSETSGGPDTQYF
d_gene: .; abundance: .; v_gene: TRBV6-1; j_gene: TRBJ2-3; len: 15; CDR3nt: TGTGCCAGCAGTGAATTCGGGGGGCGGGTAGATACGCAGTATTTT; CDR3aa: CASSEFGGRVDTQYF
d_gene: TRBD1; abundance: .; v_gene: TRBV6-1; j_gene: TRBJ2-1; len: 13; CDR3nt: TGTGCCACCAGGACAGGGGGCTACAATGAGCAGTTCTTC; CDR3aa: CATRTGGYNEQFF
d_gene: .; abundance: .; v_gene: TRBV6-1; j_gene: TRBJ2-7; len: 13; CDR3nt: TGTGCCAGCAGTGGTACCAAGAAATACGAGCAGTACTTC; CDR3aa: CASSGTKKYEQYF
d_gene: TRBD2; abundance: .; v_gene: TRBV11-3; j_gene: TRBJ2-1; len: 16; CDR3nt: TGTGCCAGCAGCTTAATCGGACTAGCGGGAGGGAATGAGCAGTTCTTC; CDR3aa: CASSLIGLAGGNEQFF
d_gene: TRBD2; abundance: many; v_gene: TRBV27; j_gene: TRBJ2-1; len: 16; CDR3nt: TGTGCCAGCAGTTTATTTGCGGGCGGGGGAGGTAATGAGCAGTTCTTC; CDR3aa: CASSLFAGGGGNEQFF
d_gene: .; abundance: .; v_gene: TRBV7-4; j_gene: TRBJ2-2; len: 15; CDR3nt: TGTGCCAGCCCAATCGGGACTTGGGACACCGGGGAGCTGTTTTTT; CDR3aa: CASPIGTWDTGELFF
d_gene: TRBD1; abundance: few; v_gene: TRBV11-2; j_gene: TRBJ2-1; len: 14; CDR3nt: TGTGCCAGCAGCTCCGGACAGGTCCAAGAGACCCAGTTCTTC; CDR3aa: CASSSGQVQETQFF
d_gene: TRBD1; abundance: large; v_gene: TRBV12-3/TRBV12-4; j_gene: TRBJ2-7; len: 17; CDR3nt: TGTGCCAGCAGACTGAGAAGGAGGACAGGGACCTACAATGAGCAGTACTTC; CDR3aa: CASRLRRRTGTYNEQYF
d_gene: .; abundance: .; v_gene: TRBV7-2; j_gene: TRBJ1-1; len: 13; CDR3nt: TGTGCCAGCAGCCAGGGACAGAACACTGAAGCTTTCTTT; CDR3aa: CASSQGQNTEAFF
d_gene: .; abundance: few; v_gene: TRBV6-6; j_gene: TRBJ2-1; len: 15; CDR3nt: TGTGCCAGCAGTTACTCTAGGGGCAACTCCTACGAGCAGTTCTTC; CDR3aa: CASSYSRGNSYEQFF
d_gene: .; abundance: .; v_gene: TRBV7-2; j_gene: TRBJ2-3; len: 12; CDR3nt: TGTGCCAGCTCCCCCTACACAGATACGCAGTATTTT; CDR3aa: CASSPYTDTQYF
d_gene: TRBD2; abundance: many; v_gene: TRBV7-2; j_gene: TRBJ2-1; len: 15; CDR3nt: TGTGCCAGCAGCCCAGATAGCGGGAGGTACAATGAGCAGTTCTTC; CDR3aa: CASSPDSGRYNEQFF
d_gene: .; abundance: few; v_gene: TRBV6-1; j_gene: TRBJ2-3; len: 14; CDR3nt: TGTGCCAGCAGTGAAGCGCCCAGGGGCGATACGCAGTATTTT; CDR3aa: CASSEAPRGDTQYF
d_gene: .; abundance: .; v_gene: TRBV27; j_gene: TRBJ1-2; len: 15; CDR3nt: TGTGCCAGCAGTTTATCGGGGACGCTCGGGGGAGGCTACACCTTC; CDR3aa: CASSLSGTLGGGYTF
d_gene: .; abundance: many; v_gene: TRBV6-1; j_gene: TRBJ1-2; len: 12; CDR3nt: TGTGCCAGCTCGCCAGATTTCCTTGGCTACACCTTC; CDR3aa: CASSPDFLGYTF
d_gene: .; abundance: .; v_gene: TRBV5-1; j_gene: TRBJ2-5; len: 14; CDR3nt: TGCGCCAGCAGCTTGGCCGGATCTAGAGAGACCCAGTACTTC; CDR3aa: CASSLAGSRETQYF
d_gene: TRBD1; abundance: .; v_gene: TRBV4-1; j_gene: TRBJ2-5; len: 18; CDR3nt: TGCGCCAGCAGCCAAGAGTCCCTCACAGGGGGCGACGGGGGGACCCAGTACTTC; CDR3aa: CASSQESLTGGDGGTQYF
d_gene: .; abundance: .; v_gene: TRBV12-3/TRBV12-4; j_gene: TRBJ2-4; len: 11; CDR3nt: TGTGCCAGCAGTTCGGGACTCCTCCAGTACTTC; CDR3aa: CASSSGLLQYF
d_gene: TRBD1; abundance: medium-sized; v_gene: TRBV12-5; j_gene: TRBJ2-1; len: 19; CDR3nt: TGTGCTAGTGGTTTGGTACCGGGACAGCTGGCTAAGGGCGCCTACGAGCAGTTCTTC; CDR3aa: CASGLVPGQLAKGAYEQFF
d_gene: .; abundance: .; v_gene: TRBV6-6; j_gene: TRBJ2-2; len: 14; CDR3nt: TGTGCCAGCAAACACAGAAGAAACACCGGGGAGCTGTTTTTT; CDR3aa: CASKHRRNTGELFF
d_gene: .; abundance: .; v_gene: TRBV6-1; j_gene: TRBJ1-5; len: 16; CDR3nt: TGTGCCAGCATTGGTCGGCTGGGTTATAGCAATCAGCCCCAGCATTTT; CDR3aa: CASIGRLGYSNQPQHF
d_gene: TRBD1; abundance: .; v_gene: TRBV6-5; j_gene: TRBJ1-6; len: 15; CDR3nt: TGTGCCAGCAGTTACACGACAGGGGACGATTCACCCCTCCACTTT; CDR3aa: CASSYTTGDDSPLHF
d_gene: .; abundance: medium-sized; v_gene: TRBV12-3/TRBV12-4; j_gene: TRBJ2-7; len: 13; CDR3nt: TGTGCCAGCAGTATGGACGGCTCCTACGAGCAGTACTTC; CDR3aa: CASSMDGSYEQYF
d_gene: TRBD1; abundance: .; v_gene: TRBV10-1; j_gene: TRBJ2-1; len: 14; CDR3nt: TGCGCCAGCAGTAAAATGGGACAGGGCAATGAGCAGTTCTTC; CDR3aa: CASSKMGQGNEQFF
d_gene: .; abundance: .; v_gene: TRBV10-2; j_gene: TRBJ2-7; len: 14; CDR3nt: TGCGCCAGCACCCCGGTAGGAAACGCCTACGAGCAGTACTTC; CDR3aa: CASTPVGNAYEQYF
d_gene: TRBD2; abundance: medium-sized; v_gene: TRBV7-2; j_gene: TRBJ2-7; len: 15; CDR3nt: TGTGCCAGCAGCTTAAAGCCTAGCGGTACTCACGAGCAGTACTTC; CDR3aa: CASSLKPSGTHEQYF
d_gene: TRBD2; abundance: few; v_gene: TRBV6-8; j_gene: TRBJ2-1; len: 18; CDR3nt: TGTGCCAGCAGTTACCCGACTAGCGGGAGGGCAGAAGGCAATGAGCAGTTCTTC; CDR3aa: CASSYPTSGRAEGNEQFF
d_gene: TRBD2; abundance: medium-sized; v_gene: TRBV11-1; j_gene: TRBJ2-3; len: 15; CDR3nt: TGTGCCAGCAGCCCCCTAGCGGGGAGCACAGATACGCAGTATTTT; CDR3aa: CASSPLAGSTDTQYF
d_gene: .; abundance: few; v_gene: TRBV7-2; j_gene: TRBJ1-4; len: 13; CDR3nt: TGTGCCAGCAGCCGCTCCCGTAATGAAAAACTGTTTTTT; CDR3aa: CASSRSRNEKLFF
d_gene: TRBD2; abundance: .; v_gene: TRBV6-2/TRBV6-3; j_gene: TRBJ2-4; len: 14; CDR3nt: TGTGCCAGCGCCGCTAGCGGCTCCAAAAACATTCAGTACTTC; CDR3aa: CASAASGSKNIQYF
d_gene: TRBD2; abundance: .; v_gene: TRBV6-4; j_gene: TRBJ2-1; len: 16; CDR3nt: TGTGCCAGCAGTAGTAGCGGGGGGGCTGGCTACAATGAGCAGTTCTTC; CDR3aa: CASSSSGGAGYNEQFF
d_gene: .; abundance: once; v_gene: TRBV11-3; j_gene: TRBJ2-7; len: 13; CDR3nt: TGTGCCAGCAGCTCGGGGCTCGGTGGTGAGCAGTACTTC; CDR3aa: CASSSGLGGEQYF
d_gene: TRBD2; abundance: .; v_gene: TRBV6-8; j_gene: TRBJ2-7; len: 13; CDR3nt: TGTGCCAGTCAACTAGCGGATCACGACGAGCAGTACTTC; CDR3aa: CASQLADHDEQYF
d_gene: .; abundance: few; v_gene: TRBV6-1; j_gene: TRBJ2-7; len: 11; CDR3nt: TGTGCCGCCAGCCATTTCTACGAGCAGTACTTC; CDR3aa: CAASHFYEQYF
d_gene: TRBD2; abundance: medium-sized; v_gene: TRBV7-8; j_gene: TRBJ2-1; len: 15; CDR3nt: TGTGCCAGCAGCTTAAGCGTGGAAACGGGGGGGGTCCAGTTCTTC; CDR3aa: CASSLSVETGGVQFF
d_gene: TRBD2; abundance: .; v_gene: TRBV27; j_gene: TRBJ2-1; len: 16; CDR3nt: TGTGCCAGCAGTCCACCGGGACTAGCGGGGAACAATGAGCAGTTCTTC; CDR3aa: CASSPPGLAGNNEQFF
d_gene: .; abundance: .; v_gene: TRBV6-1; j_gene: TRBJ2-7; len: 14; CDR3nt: TGTGCCAGCATCGCACCCCTCCGGGGCAGCGAGCAGTACTTC; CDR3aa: CASIAPLRGSEQYF
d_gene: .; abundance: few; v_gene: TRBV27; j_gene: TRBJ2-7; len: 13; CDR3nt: TGTGCCAGCAGTTCCCTGGGTACCTACGAGCAGTACTTC; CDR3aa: CASSSLGTYEQYF
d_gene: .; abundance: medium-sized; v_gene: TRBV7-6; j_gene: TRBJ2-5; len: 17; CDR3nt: TGTGCCAGCAGCCCCCCTTTCGGGCGGGGCGAGGGGGAGACCCAGTACTTC; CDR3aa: CASSPPFGRGEGETQYF
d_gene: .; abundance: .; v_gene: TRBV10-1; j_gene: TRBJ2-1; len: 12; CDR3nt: TGCGCCAACGAAATTACAGGGTTTGAGCAGTTCTTC; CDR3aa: CANEITGFEQFF
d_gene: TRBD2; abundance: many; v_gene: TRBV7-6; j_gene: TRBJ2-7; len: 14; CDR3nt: TGTGCCAGCAGCTTAGAGGTGGTTCTAGCGGAACAGTACTTC; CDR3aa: CASSLEVVLAEQYF
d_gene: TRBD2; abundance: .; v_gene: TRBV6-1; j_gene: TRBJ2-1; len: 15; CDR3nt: TGTGCCAGCAGTGATCAGGGACTAGTATACAATGAGCAGTTCTTC; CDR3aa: CASSDQGLVYNEQFF
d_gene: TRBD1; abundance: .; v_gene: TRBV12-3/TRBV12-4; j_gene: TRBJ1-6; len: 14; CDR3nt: TGTGCCAGCAGTTTATTCACAGGGGACTCACCCCTCCACTTT; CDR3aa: CASSLFTGDSPLHF
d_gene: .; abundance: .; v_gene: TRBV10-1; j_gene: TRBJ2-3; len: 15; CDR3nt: TGCGCCAGCTTGCTGAGGGGAAAATCCACAGATACGCAGTATTTT; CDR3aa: CASLLRGKSTDTQYF